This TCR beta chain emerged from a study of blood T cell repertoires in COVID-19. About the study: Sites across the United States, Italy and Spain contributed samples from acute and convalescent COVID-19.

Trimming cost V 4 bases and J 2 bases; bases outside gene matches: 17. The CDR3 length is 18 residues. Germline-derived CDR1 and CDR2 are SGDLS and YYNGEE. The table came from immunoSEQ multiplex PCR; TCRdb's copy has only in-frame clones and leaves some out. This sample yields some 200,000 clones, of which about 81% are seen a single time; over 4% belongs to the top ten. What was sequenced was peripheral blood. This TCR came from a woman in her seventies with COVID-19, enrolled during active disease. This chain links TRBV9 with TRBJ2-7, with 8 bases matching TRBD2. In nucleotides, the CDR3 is TGTGCCAGCAGCCCGGGCCCCACGTCTAGCGGGCTTCCCTACGAGCAGTACTTC. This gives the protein CASSPGPTSSGLPYEQYF.